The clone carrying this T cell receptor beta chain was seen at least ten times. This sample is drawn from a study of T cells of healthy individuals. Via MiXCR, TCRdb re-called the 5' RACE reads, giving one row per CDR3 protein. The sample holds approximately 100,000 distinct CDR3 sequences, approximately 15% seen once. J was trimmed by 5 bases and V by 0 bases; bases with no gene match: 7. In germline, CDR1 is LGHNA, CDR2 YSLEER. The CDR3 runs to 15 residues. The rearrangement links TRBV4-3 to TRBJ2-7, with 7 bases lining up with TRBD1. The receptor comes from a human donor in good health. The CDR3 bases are TGCGCCAGCAGCCAAGATACAGGGGATTTCCACGAGCAGTACTTC. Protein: CASSQDTGDFHEQYF.